In its sample, the clone carrying this T cell receptor beta chain was seen many times. Its matching antigen is unknown. Germline V CDR1 and CDR2: DFQATT, SNEGSKA (reference sequence). Trimming cost V 0 bases and J 8 bases, with 13 bases left between them. This CDR3 is 13 amino acids long. These data belong to a study of regulatory T cells in long-lasting Graves disease. General study results and limits: Persistent Graves' patients showed reduced TCR diversity versus newly diagnosed patients.

As for time point: persistent/refractory GD, antithyroid drugs over 5 years with positive TRAb. Isolated PBMC RNA provided the starting material for the TCR library. The authors drew patients from an endocrinology department in Xi'an, China. Arm-PCR of CDR3 regions and iRepertoire HTBI primers were the basis on which TCR beta libraries were built. TCRdb reprocessed the multiplex PCR reads via MiXCR and lists one record per CDR3 protein. This table holds around 450,000 distinct CDR3 sequences, 20% to 25% found once. The sample in question was peripheral blood mononuclear cells (PBMCs), obtained when the disease was refractory, from a patient treated with antithyroid drugs. The rearrangement uses TRBV20-1 and TRBJ1-2, with D unresolved. The sequence derives from a female donor with Graves disease. The CDR3 is CSARDVIGSGYTF. The DNA of the CDR3 is TGCAGTGCTAGAGATGTCATCGGGAGCGGCTACACCTTC.